The 20 T cell receptor beta chains below were found in one sample sequenced in a study of blood T cell repertoires in COVID-19. Only in-frame clones appear in the TCRdb table, and some are missing; sequencing was by immunoSEQ multiplex PCR. The data hold under 300,000 clones, with 84% observed a single time. What was sequenced was peripheral blood. Receptors were obtained from a man aged 35 to 55 who had recovered from COVID-19.

This chain connects TRBV19 to TRBJ1-5, with TRBD1 matching over 8 bases. Germline loops: CDR1 LNHDA, CDR2 SQIVND (reference sequence). The CDR3 spans 15 residues. V lost 5 bases and J lost 1; bases outside the gene matches: 4. CDR3 sequence: CASSDRGRSNQPQHF. The DNA of the CDR3 is TGTGCCAGTAGTGACAGGGGTAGGAGCAATCAGCCCCAGCATTTT. The variable domain in full, completed from reference TRBV19 and TRBJ1-5, reads DGGITQSPKYLFRKEGQNVTLSCEQNLNHDAMYWYRQDPGQGLRLIYYSQIVNDFQKGDIAEGYSVSREKKESFPLTVTSAQKNPTAFYLCASSDRGRSNQPQHFGDGTRLSIL.

The chain links TRBV4-3 to TRBJ2-7; maybe TRBD1 (6 bases). Per the germline V gene, CDR1 is LGHNA and CDR2 is YSLEER. Deletions cut 4 bases from V and 2 bases from J, with 9 bases between. The CDR3 spans 13 residues. CDR3 protein: CASSLDSTYEQYF. The DNA for the CDR3 is TGCGCCAGCAGCCTGGACAGCACCTACGAGCAGTACTTC.

The rearrangement uses TRBV27 and TRBJ2-7; 7 nucleotides agree with TRBD1. Germline V gene sequence: CDR1 MNHEY, CDR2 SMNVEV (reference sequence). This CDR3 spans 15 amino acids. V lost 6 bases to trimming and J lost 1 base; unmatched junction nucleotides: 9. This chain's CDR3 is CASRRTRQGSYEQYF. Here the CDR3 DNA reads TGTGCCAGCAGGAGAACTAGACAGGGTTCCTACGAGCAGTACTTC.

The V call is TRBV5-6, the J call TRBJ2-7, with D perhaps TRBD1 (5 bases). Germline CDR1 is SGHDT and CDR2 is YYEEEE. Deletions cut 3 bases from V and 0 bases from J, with 10 bases between. CDR3 length: 14 amino acids. CDR3 protein: CASSSIRDSYEQYF. CDR3 coding DNA: TGTGCCAGCAGCTCTATCAGGGACTCCTACGAGCAGTACTTC.

The chain carries TRBV5-1 and TRBJ2-7; 9 bases align to TRBD2. J lost 4 bases, V lost 6 bases, and 11 bases had no gene match. This CDR3 spans 15 amino acids. Germline-derived CDR1 and CDR2 are SGHRS and YFSETQ. Here the CDR3 reads CASTPTVAGAYEQYF. CDR3 bases: TGCGCCAGCACCCCAACCGTAGCGGGGGCTTACGAGCAGTACTTC.

The rearrangement links TRBV5-1 to TRBJ2-5; 7 bases align to TRBD2. Germline CDR1 and CDR2: SGHRS and YFSETQ. The CDR3 sequence is 15 residues long. The ends lost 4 bases at V and 0 bases at J; junction bases unmatched: 6. This chain's CDR3 is CASSGEGNYQETQYF. The DNA of the CDR3 is TGCGCCAGCAGCGGGGAGGGCAACTACCAAGAGACCCAGTACTTC.

There are a few counts of this clone. At the DNA level, this CDR3 is encoded by other sequences in the same sample as well. V gene TRBV15 combines with J gene TRBJ1-3; unclear D gene. CDR1 and CDR2 (germline): LNHNV, YYDKDF (reference sequence). This CDR3 region has 12 residues. The ends were cut back, 2 bases at V and 4 bases at J, with 3 bases in the middle. In nucleotides, the CDR3 is TGTGCCACCAGCAGATCGGGAAACACCATATATTTT. Translated, it gives CATSRSGNTIYF.

This rearrangement joins TRBV2 to TRBJ2-5, with 9 bases fitting TRBD2. The CDR3 is 15 residues long. V dropped 4 bases and J dropped 3; count of bases not matched to a gene: 6. The V gene's germline CDR1 is SNHLY and CDR2 FYNNEI. CDR3 DNA sequence: TGTGCCAGCAGTGGCTCTAGCGGGGTCGAAGAGACCCAGTACTTC. It codes for CASSGSSGVEETQYF.

V gene TRBV9 combines with J gene TRBJ2-7; weak D call: TRBD2 (5 bases). This CDR3 is built from 15 residues. Germline V gives CDR1 SGDLS, CDR2 YYNGEE. Between the trimmed V and J ends, which lost 4 bases and 3 bases, there was a span of 17 bases. The CDR3 DNA reads as TGTGCCAGCAGCCCGGGAAGACCGGGGTTCTACGAGCAGTACTTC. This encodes CASSPGRPGFYEQYF.

The gene calls are TRBV2 and TRBJ2-1; 11 nucleotides align to TRBD2. The CDR3 loop spans 17 amino acids. Per the germline V gene, CDR1 is SNHLY and CDR2 is FYNNEI. The junction had 5 bases not matched to a gene; V was cut back by 1 base and J by 3 bases. CDR3 loop: CASSEVRLAGGYNEQFF. The DNA for the CDR3 is TGTGCCAGCAGTGAAGTCAGGCTAGCGGGGGGCTACAATGAGCAGTTCTTC.

V and J are TRBV14 and TRBJ1-3, with D hard to call. Looked up from germline, CDR1 is SGHDN and CDR2 is FVKESK. Trimming took 0 bases from V and 2 from J, leaving 8 bases between them. The CDR3 consists of 15 residues. The CDR3 sequence is CASSQERGPGNTIYF. CDR3 sequence (DNA): TGTGCCAGCAGCCAAGAGAGAGGTCCTGGAAACACCATATATTTT.

The CDR3 spells CASSQASGNTIYF. The CDR3 DNA follows: TGTGCCAGCAGCCAGGCCTCTGGAAACACCATATATTTT. The chain couples TRBV3-1 (or the pseudogene TRBV3-2) to TRBJ1-3; D not resolved. Germline values: CDR1 LGHDT, CDR2 YNNKEL (reference sequence). This CDR3 spans 13 amino acids. V was clipped by 3 bases and J by 0 bases, with 3 bases between them.

This clone occurred a few times. This chain uses TRBV6-2 or TRBV6-3 with TRBJ2-7; 7 positions match TRBD1. Germline V CDR1 and CDR2: MNHEY, SVGEGT. The CDR3 has 14 residues. J gave up 0 bases and V 4 bases, and 3 bases lay outside the gene matches. This CDR3 reads CASSSTGSSYEQYF. Here the CDR3 DNA reads TGTGCCAGCAGTTCGACAGGGAGCTCCTACGAGCAGTACTTC.

This clone is a singleton in its sample. This rearrangement joins TRBV2 to TRBJ2-7; unclear D gene. The CDR3 covers 15 residues. Looked up from germline, CDR1 is SNHLY and CDR2 is FYNNEI. V gave up 5 bases and J gave up 2 bases, with 16 bases separating them. The CDR3: CASSLPISQTYEQYF. The CDR3 region has the DNA TGTGCCAGCAGTCTTCCGATAAGCCAAACCTACGAGCAGTACTTC.

This rearrangement joins TRBV4-1 to TRBJ2-7; 11 nucleotides match TRBD1. CDR1 is MGHRA, CDR2 YSYEKL, per germline. The CDR3 length is 16 residues. V dropped 0 bases and J dropped 3; count of bases not matched to a gene: 4. The DNA of the CDR3 is TGCGCCAGCAGCCAAGAAGGGACAGGGGGGATCTACGAGCAGTACTTC. Translation gives CASSQEGTGGIYEQYF.

V gene TRBV19 combines with J gene TRBJ1-5; tentative D call: TRBD1 (5 bases). The germline V gene has CDR1 LNHDA and CDR2 SQIVND (reference sequence). With 6 bases removed from V and 7 bases from J, the gap between germline ends came to 16 bases. The CDR3 runs to 14 residues. CDR3 region: CASSDYRLKQPQHF. DNA of the CDR3: TGTGCCAGTAGCGATTACAGGCTCAAACAGCCCCAGCATTTT.

This clone was picked up one time. V usage is TRBV14 and J usage is TRBJ2-1, with TRBD1 matching over 7 bases. The CDR3 is made up of 15 amino acids. Germline V gene lookup returns CDR1 SGHDN and CDR2 FVKESK. V gave up 4 bases and J gave up 2 bases; unmatched junction bases: 5. CDR3 nucleotide sequence: TGTGCCAGCAGCCGATTAGGGGGCCCCTACAATGAGCAGTTCTTC. It is translated as CASSRLGGPYNEQFF. Together with reference TRBV14 and TRBJ2-1, the CDR3 gives the full variable domain: EAGVTQFPSHSVIEKGQTVTLRCDPISGHDNLYWYRRVMGKEIKFLLHFVKESKQDESGMPNNRFLAERTGGTYSTLKVQPAELEDSGVYFCASSRLGGPYNEQFFGPGTRLTVL.

The chain links TRBV5-1 to TRBJ2-7; 10 positions agree with TRBD2. Germline V gives CDR1 SGHRS, CDR2 YFSETQ. Germline trimming cut 0 bases from V and 6 bases from J; bases unmatched to any gene: 3. This CDR3 region has 14 residues. The DNA for the CDR3 is TGCGCCAGCAGCTTGGCTCCTAGCGGGGGCGAGCAGTACTTC. Translating gives CASSLAPSGGEQYF. The whole variable domain, filled in from reference TRBV5-1 and TRBJ2-7, reads KAGVTQTPRYLIKTRGQQVTLSCSPISGHRSVSWYQQTPGQGLQFLFEYFSETQRNKGNFPGRFSGRQFSNSRSEMNVSTLELGDSALYLCASSLAPSGGEQYFGPGTRLTVT.

The chain carries TRBV18 and TRBJ2-3; TRBD1 is a possible D gene (5 bases). The germline V gene has CDR1 KGHSH and CDR2 LQKENI. The ends were cut back, 0 bases at V and 0 bases at J, with 13 bases in the middle. CDR3 length: 17 amino acids. The CDR3 here is CASSPPQGIGSTDTQYF. The CDR3 coding sequence is TGTGCCAGCTCACCACCCCAGGGCATAGGGAGCACAGATACGCAGTATTTT.

The gene calls are TRBV19 and TRBJ2-2; the D gene is possibly TRBD2 (7 bases). The germline gives CDR1 LNHDA, CDR2 SQIVND (reference sequence). V was pared by 1 base and J by 5 bases, with 17 bases between. This CDR3 is 17 amino acids long. The CDR3 here is CASSIVRGAGVTGELFF. CDR3 coding DNA: TGTGCCAGTAGTATAGTACGGGGGGCAGGTGTTACCGGGGAGCTGTTTTTT.